The 11 T cell receptor beta chains below all came from one sample that was sequenced in a study of regulatory T cells in long-lasting Graves disease. Time point defined: persistent/refractory GD, antithyroid drugs over 5 years with positive TRAb. PBMCs were the source of the RNA used for TCR sequencing. Construction of the TCR beta libraries employed iRepertoire HTBI primers in conjunction with Arm-PCR of CDR3 regions. TCRdb passed the multiplex PCR reads through MiXCR, listing each CDR3 protein once. The table has about 660,000 distinct CDR3 sequences, about 32% seen once. Sequencing was performed on peripheral blood mononuclear cells (PBMCs), taken when the disease was refractory, from a patient treated with antithyroid drugs. The receptors were gathered from a female donor with Graves disease.

The chain joins TRBV5-1 to TRBJ1-6; no clear D. The germline V gene encodes CDR1 SGHRS and CDR2 YFSETQ. Trimming left V 0 bases short and J 0 bases short, with 7 bases between. The CDR3 runs 16 residues. CDR3 protein: CASSLERSSYNSPLHF. CDR3 coding DNA: TGCGCCAGCAGCTTGGAAAGGAGCTCCTATAATTCACCCCTCCACTTT.

This clonotype was recorded a few times. The chain is built from TRBV11-2 and TRBJ2-7; maybe TRBD1 (6 bases). Deletions cut 5 bases from V and 0 bases from J, with 14 bases between. This CDR3 region has 15 residues. Germline CDR1 reads SGHAT; CDR2 reads FQNNGV. The CDR3 reads CASSLVGDTSYEQYF. The CDR3 bases are TGTGCCAGCAGCCTCGTGGGGGACACCTCCTACGAGCAGTACTTC.

V and J are TRBV10-3 and TRBJ2-5; 7 positions agree with TRBD1. CDR1 and CDR2 (germline): ENHRY, SYGVKD. This CDR3 contains 15 residues. Trimming cost V 5 bases and J 5 bases; bases outside gene matches: 11. In DNA, the CDR3 is TGTGCCATCAGTAGGCGACAGGGAAGGGGGGAGACCCAGTACTTC. This gives the protein CAISRRQGRGETQYF.

V gene TRBV20-1 combines with J gene TRBJ1-2; D possibly corresponds to TRBD1 (6 bases). CDR1 and CDR2 from the germline V gene are DFQATT and SNEGSKA (reference sequence). The CDR3 spans 13 residues. V was cut by 6 bases and J by 4 bases, with 15 bases left in between. The CDR3 DNA follows: TGCAGTGCGAAGGACAGCTACCGCTATGGCTACACCTTC. It codes for CSAKDSYRYGYTF.

The chain links TRBV29-1 to TRBJ1-2, with 7 bases identical to TRBD1. This CDR3 has 11 amino acids. Germline CDR1 and CDR2: SQVTM and ANQGSEA. V lost 7 bases to trimming and J lost 9 bases; unmatched junction nucleotides: 8. CDR3 coding DNA: TGCAGCGCCGCTATACAGGGGCGCTACACCTTC. Its protein product is CSAAIQGRYTF.

The V call is TRBV11-2, the J call TRBJ2-1, with TRBD2 matching over 13 bases. CDR1 is SGHAT and CDR2 is FQNNGV in the germline V gene. V lost 5 bases, J lost 8 bases, and 12 bases stayed unmatched. The CDR3 is 17 residues long. The CDR3 is CASSSRTSGRLMDEQFF. CDR3 sequence (DNA): TGTGCCAGCAGCAGTAGGACTAGCGGGAGACTGATGGATGAGCAGTTCTTC.

This sequence joins TRBV3-1 and TRBJ1-1; TRBD1 is a possible D gene (6 bases). V lost 4 bases and J 8 bases, leaving 14 bases between the germline ends. CDR1 is LGHDT and CDR2 is YNNKEL in the germline V gene (reference sequence). The CDR3 length is 13 residues. The CDR3 protein is CASSPNAGTEAFF. The CDR3 DNA sequence: TGTGCCAGCAGCCCCAACGCGGGGACAGAAGCTTTCTTT.

This chain links TRBV29-1 with TRBJ1-2; possibly TRBD1 for D (5 bases). V was clipped by 0 bases and J by 6 bases, with 20 bases between them. Germline values: CDR1 SQVTM, CDR2 ANQGSEA. This CDR3 is built from 16 residues. CDR3 residues: CSVEDLPRLTVNGYTF. CDR3 nucleotides: TGCAGCGTTGAAGATCTCCCAAGGTTGACAGTGAATGGCTACACCTTC.

The rearrangement joins TRBV10-3 to TRBJ1-4, with D tentatively TRBD1 (6 bases). From germline, CDR1 is ENHRY and CDR2 SYGVKD. The CDR3 runs to 13 residues. V lost 5 bases, J lost 8 bases, and 12 bases lay in between. This chain's CDR3 is CAISYREGEKLFF. The CDR3 nucleotides are TGTGCCATCAGTTACAGGGAGGGGGAAAAACTGTTTTTT.

The rearrangement uses TRBV6-6 and TRBJ1-3; TRBD1 matches at 7 bases. CDR1 is MNHNY, CDR2 SVGAGI, per germline (reference sequence). V dropped 0 bases and J dropped 0; count of bases not matched to a gene: 11. The CDR3 sequence is 19 residues long. The CDR3 DNA reads TGTGCCAGCAGTTACTCGACTCGGACAGGTCCTAGCTCTGGAAACACCATATATTTT. This gives the protein CASSYSTRTGPSSGNTIYF.

The CDR3 region is CASSEDPGTFTYEQYF. The CDR3, as DNA: TGTGCCAGCAGTGAAGATCCCGGGACTTTCACCTACGAGCAGTACTTC. The V and J genes are TRBV6-1 and TRBJ2-7, with D possibly being TRBD2 (6 bases). The CDR3 contains 16 residues. Germline V gives CDR1 MNHNS, CDR2 SASEGT. Trimming took 1 base from V and 2 from J, leaving 15 bases between them.